These T cell receptor beta chains were read from a single sample in a study of blood T cell repertoires in COVID-19. Assay: immunoSEQ multiplex PCR; the TCRdb copy retains only in-frame clones and omits some. The sample includes some 97,000 clones, roughly 80% seen only once; the top ten take 13%. The source material was peripheral blood. These receptors were taken from a man aged 45-65 years with active or convalescent COVID-19. Both conserved end residues are part of each CDR3. Fields, in order: V gene, J gene, D gene, clone size, CDR3 protein, CDR3 DNA. A D gene is named only where the DNA matches it firmly. Clone size is shown for a subset of rows, as once, few, many or a class of expanded clone.

v_gene: TRBV24-1
j_gene: TRBJ1-2
d_gene: TRBD1
abundance: NA
CDR3aa: CATSEADRGFLGYTF
CDR3nt: TGTGCCACCAGTGAGGCGGACAGGGGGTTCCTTGGCTACACCTTC

v_gene: TRBV5-6
j_gene: TRBJ1-2
d_gene: NA
abundance: once
CDR3aa: CASSLRAGAGTHGYTF
CDR3nt: TGTGCCAGCAGCCTGAGGGCAGGGGCCGGTACCCATGGCTACACCTTC

v_gene: TRBV5-1
j_gene: TRBJ2-6
d_gene: NA
abundance: NA
CDR3aa: CASSLSSSGANVLTF
CDR3nt: TGCGCCAGCAGCTTGTCTAGCTCTGGGGCCAACGTCCTGACTTTC

v_gene: TRBV9
j_gene: TRBJ2-1
d_gene: NA
abundance: NA
CDR3aa: CASSVETGRSYNEQFF
CDR3nt: TGTGCCAGCAGCGTAGAAACAGGGCGTTCCTACAATGAGCAGTTCTTC

v_gene: TRBV7-2
j_gene: TRBJ1-2
d_gene: NA
abundance: NA
CDR3aa: CASRQGPGLGGYTF
CDR3nt: TGTGCCAGCAGACAGGGCCCAGGACTGGGAGGCTACACCTTC

v_gene: TRBV13
j_gene: TRBJ1-6
d_gene: TRBD1
abundance: NA
CDR3aa: CASSLDDRGLDNSPLHF
CDR3nt: TGTGCCAGCAGCTTAGATGACAGGGGGTTGGATAATTCACCCCTCCACTTT

v_gene: TRBV7-9
j_gene: TRBJ1-2
d_gene: TRBD1
abundance: once
CDR3aa: CASSFRGQEDTGYTF
CDR3nt: TGTGCCAGCAGCTTTCGGGGACAGGAGGATACCGGCTACACCTTC

v_gene: TRBV7-2
j_gene: TRBJ2-7
d_gene: NA
abundance: NA
CDR3aa: CASSRRGGSNEQYF
CDR3nt: TGTGCCAGCAGCAGACGCGGAGGGTCTAACGAGCAGTACTTC

v_gene: TRBV10-3
j_gene: TRBJ2-1
d_gene: TRBD2
abundance: few
CDR3aa: CAISEPRTSGMVQFF
CDR3nt: TGTGCCATCAGTGAGCCCCGGACTAGCGGGATGGTGCAGTTCTTC

v_gene: TRBV7-9
j_gene: TRBJ2-1
d_gene: TRBD2
abundance: once
CDR3aa: CASSLEGLADNEQFF
CDR3nt: TGTGCCAGCAGCTTAGAGGGACTAGCGGACAATGAGCAGTTCTTC

v_gene: TRBV19
j_gene: TRBJ2-3
d_gene: TRBD2
abundance: NA
CDR3aa: CASRPEGSSGIYTDTQYF
CDR3nt: TGTGCCAGTAGACCCGAGGGTTCTAGCGGGATCTACACAGATACGCAGTATTTT

v_gene: TRBV5-4
j_gene: TRBJ2-4
d_gene: TRBD1
abundance: once
CDR3aa: CASSFGQAKNIQYF
CDR3nt: TGTGCCAGCAGCTTCGGACAGGCAAAAAACATTCAGTACTTC

v_gene: TRBV11-2
j_gene: TRBJ2-7
d_gene: NA
abundance: NA
CDR3aa: CASSLTQGGHYEQYF
CDR3nt: TGTGCCAGCAGCTTGACGCAGGGGGGCCACTACGAGCAGTACTTC

v_gene: TRBV29-1
j_gene: TRBJ1-2
d_gene: TRBD1
abundance: NA
CDR3aa: CSVGTGQGFGYTF
CDR3nt: TGCAGCGTAGGGACAGGACAGGGGTTTGGCTACACCTTC

v_gene: TRBV12-3/TRBV12-4
j_gene: TRBJ1-1
d_gene: TRBD1
abundance: few
CDR3aa: CASQGAHEAFF
CDR3nt: TGTGCCAGTCAGGGGGCTCATGAAGCTTTCTTT

v_gene: TRBV6-5
j_gene: TRBJ1-5
d_gene: NA
abundance: few
CDR3aa: CASSYVRGNQPQHF
CDR3nt: TGTGCCAGCAGTTACGTCCGGGGCAATCAGCCCCAGCATTTT

v_gene: TRBV6-6
j_gene: TRBJ1-4
d_gene: NA
abundance: NA
CDR3aa: CASSYLPREPNEKLFF
CDR3nt: TGTGCCAGCAGTTATTTACCCCGGGAGCCTAATGAAAAACTGTTTTTT

v_gene: TRBV20-1
j_gene: TRBJ2-4
d_gene: TRBD1
abundance: NA
CDR3aa: CSASGQAAKNIQYF
CDR3nt: TGCAGTGCTAGTGGACAGGCCGCCAAAAACATTCAGTACTTC

v_gene: TRBV10-3
j_gene: TRBJ2-3
d_gene: TRBD2
abundance: NA
CDR3aa: CAISELIAGGGTDTQYF
CDR3nt: TGTGCCATCAGTGAGTTGATAGCGGGAGGGGGCACAGATACGCAGTATTTT

v_gene: TRBV19
j_gene: TRBJ2-2
d_gene: NA
abundance: NA
CDR3aa: CASSRQLRDTGELFF
CDR3nt: TGTGCCAGTAGCCGACAGCTAAGAGACACCGGGGAGCTGTTTTTT

v_gene: TRBV19
j_gene: TRBJ2-1
d_gene: TRBD2
abundance: NA
CDR3aa: CASRLAGPSYNEQFF
CDR3nt: TGTGCCAGTAGACTAGCGGGACCCTCCTACAATGAGCAGTTCTTC

v_gene: TRBV6-6
j_gene: TRBJ2-7
d_gene: TRBD1
abundance: NA
CDR3aa: CASRRQGYEQYF
CDR3nt: TGTGCCAGCAGGCGACAGGGTTACGAGCAGTACTTC

v_gene: TRBV11-2
j_gene: TRBJ2-7
d_gene: TRBD2
abundance: NA
CDR3aa: CASRRSGRVKGEQYF
CDR3nt: TGTGCCAGCAGACGTAGCGGGAGGGTTAAGGGCGAGCAGTACTTC

v_gene: TRBV7-9
j_gene: TRBJ2-2
d_gene: TRBD1
abundance: NA
CDR3aa: CASSPGQGNTGELFF
CDR3nt: TGTGCCAGCAGCCCAGGACAGGGGAACACCGGGGAGCTGTTTTTT

v_gene: TRBV6-1
j_gene: TRBJ2-5
d_gene: TRBD2
abundance: NA
CDR3aa: CASSETSGVQETQYF
CDR3nt: TGTGCCAGCAGTGAAACTAGCGGGGTCCAAGAGACCCAGTACTTC

v_gene: TRBV5-4
j_gene: TRBJ1-4
d_gene: NA
abundance: NA
CDR3aa: CASSLGGTATNEKLFF
CDR3nt: TGTGCCAGCAGCTTGGGAGGAACTGCAACTAATGAAAAACTGTTTTTT

v_gene: TRBV18
j_gene: TRBJ2-1
d_gene: NA
abundance: NA
CDR3aa: CASSPLQSGTNEQFF
CDR3nt: TGTGCCAGCTCACCACTTCAAAGCGGGACAAATGAGCAGTTCTTC

v_gene: TRBV9
j_gene: TRBJ1-6
d_gene: NA
abundance: NA
CDR3aa: CASSVGWANNSPLHF
CDR3nt: TGTGCCAGCAGCGTAGGTTGGGCAAATAATTCACCCCTCCACTTT

v_gene: TRBV6-5
j_gene: TRBJ1-2
d_gene: NA
abundance: NA
CDR3aa: CASSYSPGLFGYTF
CDR3nt: TGTGCCAGCAGTTACTCGCCAGGGTTATTCGGCTACACCTTC

v_gene: TRBV27
j_gene: TRBJ1-4
d_gene: NA
abundance: NA
CDR3aa: CASSFGLGEKLFF
CDR3nt: TGTGCCAGCAGTTTCGGGTTAGGAGAAAAACTGTTTTTT

v_gene: TRBV11-3
j_gene: TRBJ1-2
d_gene: NA
abundance: once
CDR3aa: CASSLEGPGDYGYTF
CDR3nt: TGTGCCAGCAGCTTAGAAGGTCCAGGGGACTATGGCTACACCTTC

v_gene: TRBV7-3
j_gene: TRBJ2-1
d_gene: NA
abundance: NA
CDR3aa: CASSPSAQYNEQFF
CDR3nt: TGTGCCAGCAGCCCCAGCGCCCAGTACAATGAGCAGTTCTTC

v_gene: TRBV19
j_gene: TRBJ1-5
d_gene: NA
abundance: NA
CDR3aa: CASSDRGGVNNQPQHF
CDR3nt: TGTGCCAGTAGTGACCGAGGGGGGGTGAACAATCAGCCCCAGCATTTT

v_gene: TRBV5-6
j_gene: TRBJ1-2
d_gene: TRBD1
abundance: NA
CDR3aa: CASRMTGKDGYTF
CDR3nt: TGTGCCAGCAGAATGACAGGGAAGGATGGCTACACCTTC

v_gene: TRBV19
j_gene: TRBJ1-2
d_gene: NA
abundance: NA
CDR3aa: CASSIYEGSGYTF
CDR3nt: TGTGCCAGTAGTATATATGAGGGTTCTGGCTACACCTTC

v_gene: TRBV19
j_gene: TRBJ1-4
d_gene: TRBD1
abundance: NA
CDR3aa: CASSPFRQGRGEKLFF
CDR3nt: TGTGCCAGTAGTCCTTTTCGACAGGGTAGAGGCGAAAAACTGTTTTTT

v_gene: TRBV3-1/TRBV3-2
j_gene: TRBJ2-5
d_gene: NA
abundance: NA
CDR3aa: CASSQEPVASQETQYF
CDR3nt: TGTGCCAGCAGCCAAGAGCCCGTTGCCAGCCAAGAGACCCAGTACTTC